This is a list of T cell receptor beta chains from one sample in a study of cytomegalovirus exposure and HLA in healthy donors. Using immunoSEQ multiplex PCR, the repertoire was profiled, and TCRdb retains in-frame clones only, with some absent. Seen in this sample are around 100,000 clones; the ten most common clones hold about 0.59%. Sequenced: PBMCs. The receptors shown here come from a man aged 45-65 years in good health and CMV-seronegative. Both conserved end residues are trimmed from each CDR3. The order of the fields is V gene, J gene, CDR3 protein.

V: TRBV5-6
J: TRBJ2-7
CDR3: ASSVREQY

V: TRBV15
J: TRBJ2-7
CDR3: ATSRLDRGDSYEQY

V: TRBV13
J: TRBJ2-3
CDR3: ASSLQSVSDTQY

V: TRBV19
J: TRBJ1-2
CDR3: ASSMRQLYGYT

V: TRBV11-2
J: TRBJ1-3
CDR3: ASSSVSSPGSGNTIY

V: TRBV5-4
J: TRBJ2-6
CDR3: ASRMGGAGANVLT

V: TRBV30
J: TRBJ1-1
CDR3: AWSGGIATEAF

V: TRBV27
J: TRBJ1-4
CDR3: ASSRSGTGIGKLF

V: TRBV5-1
J: TRBJ2-3
CDR3: ASSTLGEATDTQY

V: TRBV13
J: TRBJ1-3
CDR3: ASSRSISGNTIY

V: TRBV4-1
J: TRBJ1-2
CDR3: ASSQLQGEMIGYT

V: TRBV19
J: TRBJ1-5
CDR3: ASTSTGGYGNQPQH

V: TRBV6-5
J: TRBJ1-3
CDR3: ASSPPGVGNTIY

V: TRBV7-2
J: TRBJ1-1
CDR3: ASSFWTDTEAF

V: TRBV15
J: TRBJ1-2
CDR3: ATSREAAANYGYT

V: TRBV4-2
J: TRBJ2-7
CDR3: ASSTDRREQY

V: TRBV30
J: TRBJ2-1
CDR3: AWSTGQGYNEQF

V: TRBV5-1
J: TRBJ2-3
CDR3: ASSLSQGQTDTQY

V: TRBV6-1
J: TRBJ2-7
CDR3: ASTLHGQGYEQY

V: TRBV19
J: TRBJ1-5
CDR3: ASSIRTPSNQPQH

V: TRBV5-4
J: TRBJ2-2
CDR3: ASSPGDRGITGELF

V: TRBV11-2
J: TRBJ1-4
CDR3: ASSLDRGLMF